These 24 T cell receptor beta chains share one sample of origin, sequenced in a study of blood T cell repertoires in COVID-19. Some clones are missing from TCRdb's copy, which holds only in-frame ones; the method was immunoSEQ multiplex PCR. The sample includes around 290,000 clones, 87% of them seen just once. Material for sequencing was peripheral blood. These receptors were obtained from a woman between 50 and 59 years old who had recovered from COVID-19.

This clone was seen only a few times. The V gene is TRBV7-2, the J gene TRBJ2-2; 10 positions agree with TRBD2. The V and J ends lost 1 base and 6 bases, in that order; junction bases with no gene match: 11. The CDR3 extends over 18 amino acids. Per the germline V gene, CDR1 is SGHTA and CDR2 is FQGNSA. CDR3 DNA sequence: TGTGCCAGCAGCTTAGTACCCTCAGCGGGAGGGGGAGCCGGGGAGCTGTTTTTT. Translation gives CASSLVPSAGGGAGELFF.

The J gene is TRBJ1-5, the V gene TRBV19; 7 bases align to TRBD1. V lost 5 bases and J lost 5; bases outside the gene matches: 3. The CDR3 extends over 13 amino acids. Per germline, CDR1 LNHDA and CDR2 SQIVND (reference sequence). The CDR3 DNA reads as TGTGCCAGTAGTGAGGGGGCCTATCAGCCCCAGCATTTT. It translates to CASSEGAYQPQHF.

The chain uses TRBV2 and TRBJ2-1; the match to TRBD1 covers 7 bases. J gave up 7 bases and V 3 bases, and 6 bases lay outside the gene matches. The CDR3 contains 14 residues. CDR1 and CDR2 (germline): SNHLY, FYNNEI. In nucleotides, the CDR3 is TGTGCCAGCAGTGAGGAACAGGGGACGAATGAGCAGTTCTTC. This encodes CASSEEQGTNEQFF.

In this sample, this clone turned up once. V gene TRBV5-6 combines with J gene TRBJ2-7, with 10 bases lining up with TRBD2. This CDR3 is built from 13 residues. V was pared by 4 bases and J by 3 bases, with 1 base of the junction left unmatched. CDR1 is SGHDT and CDR2 is YYEEEE in the germline V gene. CDR3 region: CASSRTSGYEQYF. As DNA, the CDR3 is TGTGCCAGCAGCCGGACTAGCGGCTACGAGCAGTACTTC. Full variable domain (rest looked up from reference TRBV5-6 and TRBJ2-7): DAGVTQSPTHLIKTRGQQVTLRCSPKSGHDTVSWYQQALGQGPQFIFQYYEEEERQRGNFPDRFSGHQFPNYSSELNVNALLLGDSALYLCASSRTSGYEQYFGPGTRLTVT.

Written as DNA, the CDR3 is TGTGCCAGCACTCTGTTCCTGCCGTCCGTCGCTGCGGATTCACCCCTCCACTTT. The encoded protein is CASTLFLPSVAADSPLHF. The V call is TRBV2, the J call TRBJ1-6; D is undetermined. CDR3 length: 18 residues. The germline V gene has CDR1 SNHLY and CDR2 FYNNEI. Trimming pared 7 bases from V and 8 bases from J, leaving 27 bases between.

This CDR3 reads CASSADGREGTTEQYF. CDR3 DNA: TGTGCCAGCAGCGCGGACGGGAGGGAGGGAACGACTGAGCAGTACTTC. The J gene is TRBJ2-7, the V gene TRBV9; 8 positions agree with TRBD2. Germline trimming cut 3 bases from V and 7 bases from J; bases unmatched to any gene: 15. Germline loops: CDR1 SGDLS, CDR2 YYNGEE. CDR3 size: 16 residues.

The chain combines TRBV9 with TRBJ1-2; D is undetermined. The V gene's germline CDR1 is SGDLS and CDR2 YYNGEE. The CDR3 runs 11 residues. V lost 3 bases, J lost 6 bases, and 6 bases lay in between. In DNA, the CDR3 is TGTGCCAGCAGCGCGGGTGATGGCTACACCTTC. This encodes CASSAGDGYTF.

The V and J genes are TRBV27 and TRBJ2-5; 8 bases fit TRBD2. CDR3 length: 15 residues. V was pared by 4 bases and J by 5 bases, with 9 bases of the junction left unmatched. CDR1 and CDR2 from the germline V gene are MNHEY and SMNVEV (reference sequence). The CDR3 loop reads CASSSSGWERETQYF. The CDR3 nucleotides are TGTGCCAGCAGTTCTAGCGGGTGGGAAAGGGAGACCCAGTACTTC.

This chain joins TRBV28 and TRBJ2-3; tentative D call: TRBD1 (6 bases). The CDR3 totals 16 residues. Germline loops: CDR1 MDHEN, CDR2 SYDVKM. V was cut by 5 bases and J by 2 bases, with 17 bases left in between. The CDR3 coding sequence is TGTGCCAGCAGTCCCGCCGGGACACCCGACACAGATACGCAGTATTTT. Its translation is CASSPAGTPDTDTQYF.

The V gene is TRBV5-4, the J gene TRBJ2-7; D perhaps matches TRBD1 (5 bases). CDR3 length equals 13 residues. Germline V gene lookup returns CDR1 SGHNT and CDR2 YYREEE (reference sequence). V lost 1 base to trimming and J lost 3 bases, with 8 bases between them. CDR3 DNA sequence: TGTGCCAGCAGCTTGAAAGGGGTCTACGAGCAGTACTTC. It specifies CASSLKGVYEQYF.

The chain recombines TRBV28 with TRBJ1-4; 10 bases fit TRBD1. The CDR3 runs 14 residues. Germline V gene sequence: CDR1 MDHEN, CDR2 SYDVKM. With 5 bases clipped from V and 6 bases from J, the junction kept 3 bases outside the gene matches. The DNA of the CDR3 is TGTGCCAGCAGTCCGGGACAGGGGTATGAAAAACTGTTTTTT. It yields the protein CASSPGQGYEKLFF.

The chain employs TRBV9 and TRBJ1-1; D not certain. This CDR3 contains 14 residues. Germline V gene sequence: CDR1 SGDLS, CDR2 YYNGEE. V was clipped by 0 bases and J by 3 bases, with 9 bases between them. This CDR3 reads CASSVDAMDTEAFF. The CDR3 region has the DNA TGTGCCAGCAGCGTAGACGCGATGGACACTGAAGCTTTCTTT. Full variable domain (rest looked up from reference TRBV9 and TRBJ1-1): DSGVTQTPKHLITATGQRVTLRCSPRSGDLSVYWYQQSLDQGLQFLIQYYNGEERAKGNILERFSAQQFPDLHSELNLSSLELGDSALYFCASSVDAMDTEAFFGQGTRLTVV.

V and J are TRBV12-3 or TRBV12-4 and TRBJ2-1; 8 bases map to TRBD1. V was clipped by 5 bases and J by 15 bases; unmatched bases: 9. The CDR3 runs 12 residues. CDR3 residues: CASSRTGHARFF. CDR3 DNA: TGTGCCAGCAGTCGGACAGGGCACGCAAGGTTCTTC.

The rearrangement links TRBV7-9 to TRBJ2-3; possible D gene TRBD2, 6 bases. The V end lost 5 bases, the J end lost 1 base, and 13 bases lay between the germline ends. The CDR3 is made up of 15 amino acids. From germline, CDR1 is SEHNR and CDR2 FQNEAQ (reference sequence). The CDR3 DNA follows: TGTGCCAGCAGCCTGTCCTTAGCGGGCACAGATACGCAGTATTTT. Its protein product is CASSLSLAGTDTQYF.

V usage is TRBV12-3 or TRBV12-4 and J usage is TRBJ2-1, with a tentative D call TRBD2 (6 bases). The CDR3 loop spans 12 amino acids. V lost 7 bases, J lost 7 bases, and 11 bases lay in between. The DNA of the CDR3 is TGTGCCAGCAAGGAAGGGAGGAATGAGCAGTTCTTC. Translating gives CASKEGRNEQFF.

The chain combines TRBV5-6 with TRBJ2-2; 12 bases match TRBD2. CDR3 length: 16 residues. Per the germline V gene, CDR1 is SGHDT and CDR2 is YYEEEE. V shed 1 base and J 5 bases; nucleotides not matched to a gene: 3. For the CDR3, the DNA is TGTGCCAGCAGCTTGCTAGCGGGGGGGCCGACCGGGGAGCTGTTTTTT. This translates into CASSLLAGGPTGELFF.

On this clone: A much larger clone differs from this one at a single base, so this may be a read error. The chain has TRBV6-4 and TRBJ2-2, with D maybe TRBD1 (6 bases). The germline V gene encodes CDR1 MRHNA and CDR2 SNTAGT. This CDR3 spans 15 amino acids. The V end lost 7 bases, the J end lost 7 bases, and 19 bases lay between the germline ends. The CDR3 sequence is CASKGAGELNGELFF. CDR3 nucleotide sequence: TGTGCCAGCAAAGGGGCAGGGGAACTTAACGGGGAGCTGTTTTTT.

Only a few counts were recorded for this clone. J is TRBJ2-7 and V is TRBV10-1; D not resolved. This CDR3 is 11 amino acids long. The V end lost 6 bases, the J end lost 6 bases, and 9 bases lay between the germline ends. CDR1 is WNHNN and CDR2 is SYGVQD in the germline V gene (reference sequence). In nucleotides, the CDR3 is TGCGCCAGCAGCGACATCGGCGAGCAGTACTTC. It encodes CASSDIGEQYF.

The gene calls are TRBV7-2 and TRBJ2-1, with TRBD2 matching 11 bases. CDR3 length: 15 residues. V shed 4 bases, J shed 7 bases, and the junction held 6 bases outside the gene matches. Germline lookup yields CDR1 SGHTA and CDR2 FQGNSA. DNA of the CDR3: TGTGCCAGCAGCTCGATAGCGGGGGGGTTTAATGAGCAGTTCTTC. This encodes CASSSIAGGFNEQFF.

This chain links TRBV7-2 with TRBJ2-7; 12 bases are shared with TRBD2. Losses at the gene ends were 5 bases for V and 3 bases for J; bases not matched to a gene: 5. The CDR3 has 15 residues. Germline CDR1 SGHTA, CDR2 FQGNSA. Written as DNA, the CDR3 is TGTGCCAGCAGCCAGACTAGCGGGAGCGGCTACGAGCAGTACTTC. This gives the protein CASSQTSGSGYEQYF.

The V gene is TRBV28, the J gene TRBJ1-2, with 7 positions matching TRBD1. The V gene's germline CDR1 is MDHEN and CDR2 SYDVKM. The J segment lost 8 bases and the V segment lost 3 bases, leaving 9 bases of the junction unmatched. This CDR3 spans 14 amino acids. CDR3 coding DNA: TGTGCCAGCAGTTTTTGGGTAGGGGGCGAAGGCTACACCTTC. This codes for CASSFWVGGEGYTF.

This clone was detected a few times. This chain links TRBV7-2 with TRBJ1-3, with unresolved D. CDR1 is SGHTA, CDR2 FQGNSA, per germline. The CDR3 is 14 amino acids. V gave up 1 base and J gave up 0 bases, with 4 bases separating them. This chain's CDR3 is CASSLDYSGNTIYF. The CDR3 DNA is TGTGCCAGCAGCTTAGATTACTCTGGAAACACCATATATTTT.

The V and J genes are TRBV5-1 and TRBJ2-5; D may be TRBD2 (5 bases). CDR1 and CDR2 (germline): SGHRS, YFSETQ. V shed 4 bases and J shed 2 bases, with 18 bases lying between them. The CDR3 has 16 residues. In DNA form, the CDR3 reads TGCGCCAGCAGCCAGAGCCCTGGGGAGCTACAAGAGACCCAGTACTTC. As protein: CASSQSPGELQETQYF.

This clone was detected once. The rearrangement links TRBV20-1 to TRBJ2-7; a weak D match, TRBD2 (5 bases). This CDR3 contains 13 residues. Between the trimmed V and J ends, which lost 3 bases and 7 bases, there was a span of 16 bases. Germline CDR1 and CDR2: DFQATT and SNEGSKA (reference sequence). The DNA of the CDR3 is TGCAGTGCTAGTCGGCGGGTTCGGCGTGAGCAGTACTTC. Translating gives CSASRRVRREQYF.